The subject of this entry is one TCR beta chain. The V gene end was trimmed by 5 bases and the J gene end by 6 bases; junction bases not matched to a gene: 3. Germline CDR1 is MNHEY and CDR2 is SVGAGI. The length of the CDR3 is 14 residues. The data stem from a study of blood T cells in healthy people across ages. Alongside a J-beta primer mix, a sample-barcoded 5' primer served in a second PCR lasting about 7 to 12 cycles. Each TCR beta cDNA got a 12-nucleotide random molecular identifier. TCRdb re-derived calls from the 5' RACE reads in MiXCR, one entry per CDR3 protein. The table shows some 920,000 distinct CDR3 sequences, with roughly 51% occurring only once. Total RNA amounts of at least 5.5 micrograms were extracted per sample.

The rearrangement links TRBV6-5 to TRBJ2-2; 10 positions match TRBD2. Sequenced material: blood. The TCR originated in a woman in her sixties in good health. In DNA form, the CDR3 reads TGTGCCAGCAGTGTAGCGGGAGGATCCGGGGAGCTGTTTTTT. Its translation is CASSVAGGSGELFF.